This TCR beta chain originates from a study of human T cells and chemical hapten exposure. Whole-study context: Patch tests delivered 0.01% DPC to the upper back and were evaluated at 6 days. Study conclusions and caveats: Higher patch test scores went with higher counts of PT1 expanded TCRs.

This CDR3 has 16 amino acids. The library tagged individual cDNA molecules with unique molecular identifiers. One entry per CDR3 protein, called by TCRdb with MiXCR from the RACE reads. The table includes 100,000 or so distinct CDR3 sequences, 8% to 13% detected once. Regarding this clonotype: Its antigen is unknown.

Time point: patch test 1, 2 weeks after DPC sensitization. Treatment given: therapeutic diphenylcyclopropenone sensitization with weekly scalp DPC. Those who donated were patients with alopecia, 18 to 70 years of age, and suitable for DPC. The V call is TRBV3-2, the J call TRBJ2-7; the table's D call, TRBD2, has no DNA check behind it. TRBV3-2 is reported as a pseudogene. The sequence came from a middle-aged woman with alopecia areata. Some clones in this sample may be carry-over from other donors' samples. The specimen comprised whole blood, sampled in connection with sensitization to the hapten diphenylcyclopropenone (DPC). CDR3 residues: CASSQEAGVRSYEQYF. DNA for the CDR3: TGTGCCAGCAGCCAAGAGGCAGGAGTCCGCTCCTACGAGCAGTACTTC.